Given below is one TCR beta chain in context. Its antigen is currently not known. No per-base quality is available; no much larger clone lies one base away. These data belong to a study of blood T cell repertoires in COVID-19 (dated by TCRdb to the early 2020s). Regarding the complete study: Collaborator samples came from the United States, Italy and Spain and covered acute and convalescent phases of COVID-19. The prospective study material was composed of cDNA or gDNA derived from T cells, B-cell-depleted T cells, or PBMCs. Deeply sampled blood TCRbeta repertoires from subjects exposed to, actively infected with, or recovered from COVID-19 were included in the dataset. The repertoires were released in a freely available public database intended as a resource for research on the immune response to SARS-CoV-2. The samples were drawn from two sources: the first 160 participants of the ongoing ImmuneRACE study, and 1,200 or so subjects contributed by 6 global collaborators. Sample metadata almost always included a de-identified subject ID, COVID-19 status, age in years and sex. Where available, HLA class I and class II types were taken from metadata supplied by the sample provider and were not determined by assay-based typing. Beyond this particular receptor, the publication reports: How much clinical and demographic metadata was included differed by source and by participant, and the metadata was provided uncurated.

The immunoSEQ Assay, a bias-controlled multiplex PCR, was used to amplify TCRbeta CDR3 regions from genomic DNA. In the original analysis: The number of nucleated cells in each sample was estimated from the amplification of reference gene primers within the assay. To quantify the absolute abundance of each unique TCRbeta CDR3 rearrangement, sequence reads were collapsed and filtered. For each sample, productive Simpson clonality was calculated as the square root of Simpson's diversity index across productive rearrangements. The source is immuneACCESS, and TCRdb retained only in-frame sequences with V and J called. Part of the clones is not carried over; for the studies checked, unresolved V genes explain less than half of this, and the remainder is unexplained. V, J and clone size are taken as reported in that table, and D and trimming were inferred from the DNA itself. The sample table holds fewer than 300,000 clones, of which around 81% were seen once. The ten most abundant clones make up just under 3% of the sample.

V lost 0 bases and J lost 3 bases, and the count of bases not matched to a germline gene is 5. The CDR3 starts with the cysteine, ends with the phenylalanine, and has 17 residues. Solely the CDR3 DNA is kept, with 51 bases framed from the first base. In the germline V gene, CDR1 corresponds to SGDLS and CDR2 to YYNGEE. Collaborating institutions collected whole blood in K2EDTA tubes following their own protocols. For TCRbeta analysis, collaborators shipped samples as frozen whole blood, isolated PBMCs, or DNA extracted from either of those sample types. This clonotype was sampled from an older woman with active or convalescent COVID-19. Here the chain combines TRBV9 and TRBJ2-3; 12 central bases correspond to TRBD2. Sequencing was carried out using peripheral blood. The DNA reads TGTGCCAGCAGCGTAGGCACTAGCGGGGGGTGGACAGATACGCAGTATTTT. Translated, it reads CASSVGTSGGWTDTQYF.